This TCR beta chain comes out of a study of blood T cell repertoires in COVID-19. Study-wide background: Samples representing acute and convalescent COVID-19 were sourced from the United States, Italy and Spain. PBMCs, B-cell-depleted T cells, or T cells provided the cDNA or gDNA that made up the material.

Source study methods: Estimation of nucleated cell counts relied on the amplification of reference gene primers. Measured with immunoSEQ multiplex PCR; TCRdb has only the in-frame clones, and not every one. V, J and clone size reflect that table, while D and trimming were determined from the DNA. The repertoire has about 100,000 clones, 85% of them found once; the top ten carry around 15%. V was trimmed by 3 bases and J by 2 bases, leaving 10 bases between them. CDR3 length: 15 residues. The V gene's germline CDR1 is MDHEN and CDR2 SYDVKM. The rearrangement joins TRBV28 to TRBJ2-2; D is unclear. The sequenced sample consisted of peripheral blood. This sequence originates from a man aged 45-65 years with active or convalescent COVID-19. The CDR3 loop is CASSLTLVNTGELFF. In DNA, the CDR3 is TGTGCCAGCAGTTTGACACTTGTTAACACCGGGGAGCTGTTTTTT.